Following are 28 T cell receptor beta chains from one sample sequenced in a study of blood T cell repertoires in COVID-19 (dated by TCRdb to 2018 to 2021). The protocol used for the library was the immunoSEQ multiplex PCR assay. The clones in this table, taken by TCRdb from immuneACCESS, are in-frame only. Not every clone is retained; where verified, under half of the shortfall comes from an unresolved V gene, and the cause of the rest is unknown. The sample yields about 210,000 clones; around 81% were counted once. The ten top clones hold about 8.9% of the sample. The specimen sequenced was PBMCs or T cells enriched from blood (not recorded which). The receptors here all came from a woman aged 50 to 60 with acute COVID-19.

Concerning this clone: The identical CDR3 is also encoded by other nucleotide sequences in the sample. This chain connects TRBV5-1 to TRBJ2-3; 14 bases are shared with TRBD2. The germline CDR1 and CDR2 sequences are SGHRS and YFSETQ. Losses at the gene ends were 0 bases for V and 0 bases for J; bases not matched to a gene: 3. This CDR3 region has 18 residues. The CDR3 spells CASSLGLAGGPSTDTQYF. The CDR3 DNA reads TGCGCCAGCAGCTTGGGACTAGCGGGGGGGCCAAGCACAGATACGCAGTATTTT.

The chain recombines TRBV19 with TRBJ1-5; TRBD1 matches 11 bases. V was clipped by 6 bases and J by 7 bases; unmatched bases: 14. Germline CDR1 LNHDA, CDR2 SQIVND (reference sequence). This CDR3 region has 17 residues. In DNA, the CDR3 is TGTGCCAGTAGGAGGACAGGGGGCCGGGGGCTAGAACAGCCCCAGCATTTT. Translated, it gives CASRRTGGRGLEQPQHF.

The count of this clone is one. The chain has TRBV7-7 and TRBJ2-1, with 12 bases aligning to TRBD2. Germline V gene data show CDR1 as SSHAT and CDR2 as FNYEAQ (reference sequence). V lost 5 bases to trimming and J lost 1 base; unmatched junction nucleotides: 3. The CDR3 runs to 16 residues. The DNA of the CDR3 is TGTGCCAGCAGCCCTAGCGGGAGGGGGTCCTACAATGAGCAGTTCTTC. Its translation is CASSPSGRGSYNEQFF.

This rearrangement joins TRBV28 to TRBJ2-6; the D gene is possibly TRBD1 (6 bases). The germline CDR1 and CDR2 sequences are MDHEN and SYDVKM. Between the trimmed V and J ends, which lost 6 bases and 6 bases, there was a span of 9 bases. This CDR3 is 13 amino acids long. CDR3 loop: CASSSGQANVLTF. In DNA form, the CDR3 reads TGTGCCAGCAGCTCGGGACAGGCCAACGTCCTGACTTTC.

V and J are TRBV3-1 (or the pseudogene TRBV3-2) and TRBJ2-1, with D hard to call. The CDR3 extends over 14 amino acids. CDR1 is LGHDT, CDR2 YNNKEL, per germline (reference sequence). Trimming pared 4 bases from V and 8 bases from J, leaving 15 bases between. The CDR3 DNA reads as TGTGCCAGCAGCCTCAGAGAGGCTGGAGATGAGCAGTTCTTC. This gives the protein CASSLREAGDEQFF.

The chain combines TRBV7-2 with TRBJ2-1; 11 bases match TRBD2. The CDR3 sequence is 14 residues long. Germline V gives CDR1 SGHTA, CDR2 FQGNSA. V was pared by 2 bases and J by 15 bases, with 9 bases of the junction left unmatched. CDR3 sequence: CASSLSTIAGGPFF. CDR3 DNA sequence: TGTGCCAGCAGCTTAAGTACAATAGCGGGGGGGCCGTTCTTC.

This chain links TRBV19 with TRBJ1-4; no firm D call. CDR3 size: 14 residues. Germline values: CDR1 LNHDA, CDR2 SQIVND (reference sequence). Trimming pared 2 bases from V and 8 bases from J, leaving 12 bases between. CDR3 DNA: TGTGCCAGTAGTATATATCCTCCTACGGAAAAACTGTTTTTT. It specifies CASSIYPPTEKLFF.

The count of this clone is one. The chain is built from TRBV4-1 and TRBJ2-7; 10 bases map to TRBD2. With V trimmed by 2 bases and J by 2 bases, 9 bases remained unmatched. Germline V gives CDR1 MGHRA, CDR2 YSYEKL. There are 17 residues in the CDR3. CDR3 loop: CASSQRVLSGRAYEQYF. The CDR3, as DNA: TGCGCCAGCAGCCAAAGGGTCCTAAGCGGGAGGGCCTACGAGCAGTACTTC.

The CDR3 sequence: CAWSVQTQRQGNEQFF. For the CDR3, the DNA is TGTGCCTGGAGTGTCCAAACCCAAAGACAGGGAAATGAGCAGTTCTTC. The chain couples TRBV30 to TRBJ2-1; TRBD1 aligns across 7 bases. J lost 7 bases, V lost 0 bases, and 12 bases had no gene match. The CDR3 length is 16 residues. Germline CDR1 reads GTSNPN; CDR2 reads SVGIG (reference sequence).

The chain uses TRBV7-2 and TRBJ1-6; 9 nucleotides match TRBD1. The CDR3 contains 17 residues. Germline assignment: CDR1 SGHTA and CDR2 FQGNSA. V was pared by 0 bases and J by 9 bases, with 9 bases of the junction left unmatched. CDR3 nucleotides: TGTGCCAGCAGCTTAGCCCGGGGGACAGGGTCAGGTTCACCCCTCCACTTT. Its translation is CASSLARGTGSGSPLHF.

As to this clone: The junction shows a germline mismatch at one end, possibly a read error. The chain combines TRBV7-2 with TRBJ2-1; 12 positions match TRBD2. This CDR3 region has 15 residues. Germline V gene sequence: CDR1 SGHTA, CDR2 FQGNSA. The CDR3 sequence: CASSLAGGQYNEQFF. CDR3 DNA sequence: TGTGCCAGCAGCCTAGCGGGAGGGCAGTACAATGAGCAGTTCTTC.

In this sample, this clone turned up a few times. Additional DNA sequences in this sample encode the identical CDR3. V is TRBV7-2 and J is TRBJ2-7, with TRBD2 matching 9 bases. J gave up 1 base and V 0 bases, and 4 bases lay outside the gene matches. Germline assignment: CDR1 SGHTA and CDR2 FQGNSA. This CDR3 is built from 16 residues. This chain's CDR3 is CASSLAPSGASYEQYF. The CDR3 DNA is TGTGCCAGCAGCTTAGCGCCTAGCGGGGCGTCCTACGAGCAGTACTTC.

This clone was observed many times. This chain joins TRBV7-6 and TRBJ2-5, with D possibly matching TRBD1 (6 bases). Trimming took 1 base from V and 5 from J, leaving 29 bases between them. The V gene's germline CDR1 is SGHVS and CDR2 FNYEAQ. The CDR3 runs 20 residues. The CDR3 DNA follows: TGTGCCAGCAGCTTAGTTCCTGCTTCTCTAGACCGGGACATCCGGGAGACCCAGTACTTC. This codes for CASSLVPASLDRDIRETQYF.

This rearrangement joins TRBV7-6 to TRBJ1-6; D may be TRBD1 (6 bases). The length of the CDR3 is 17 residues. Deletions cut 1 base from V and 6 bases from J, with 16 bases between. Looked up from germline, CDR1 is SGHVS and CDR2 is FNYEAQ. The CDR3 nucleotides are TGTGCCAGCAGCTTAGGCCCGGGGGGGGCATCTAATTCACCCCTCCACTTT. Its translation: CASSLGPGGASNSPLHF.

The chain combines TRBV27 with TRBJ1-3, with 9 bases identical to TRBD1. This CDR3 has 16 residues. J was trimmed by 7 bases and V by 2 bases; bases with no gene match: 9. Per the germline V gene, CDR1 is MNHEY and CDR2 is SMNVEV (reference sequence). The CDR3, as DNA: TGTGCCAGCAGTTTAAAATGGGGGACAGGGATGAACACCATATATTTT. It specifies CASSLKWGTGMNTIYF.

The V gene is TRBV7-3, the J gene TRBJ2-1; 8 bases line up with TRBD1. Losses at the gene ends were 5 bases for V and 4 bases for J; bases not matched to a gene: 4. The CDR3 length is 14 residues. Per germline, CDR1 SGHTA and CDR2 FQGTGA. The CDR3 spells CASSPQGGYNEQFF. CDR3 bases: TGTGCCAGCAGCCCACAGGGGGGTTACAATGAGCAGTTCTTC.

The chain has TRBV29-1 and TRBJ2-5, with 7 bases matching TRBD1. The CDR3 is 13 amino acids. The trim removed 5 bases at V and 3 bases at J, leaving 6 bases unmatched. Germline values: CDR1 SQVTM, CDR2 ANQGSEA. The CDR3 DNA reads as TGCAGCGTTAACAGGGGATCGGAAGAGACCCAGTACTTC. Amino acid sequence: CSVNRGSEETQYF. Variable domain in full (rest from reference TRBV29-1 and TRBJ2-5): SAVISQKPSRDICQRGTSLTIQCQVDSQVTMMFWYRQQPGQSLTLIATANQGSEATYESGFVIDKFPISRPNLTFSTLTVSNMSPEDSSIYLCSVNRGSEETQYFGPGTRLLVL.

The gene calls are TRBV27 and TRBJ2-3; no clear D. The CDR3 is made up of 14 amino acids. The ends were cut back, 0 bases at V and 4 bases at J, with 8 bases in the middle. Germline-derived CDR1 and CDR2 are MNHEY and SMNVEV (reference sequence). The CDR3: CASSLSASSDTQYF. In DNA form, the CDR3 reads TGTGCCAGCAGTTTATCCGCCAGTTCAGATACGCAGTATTTT.

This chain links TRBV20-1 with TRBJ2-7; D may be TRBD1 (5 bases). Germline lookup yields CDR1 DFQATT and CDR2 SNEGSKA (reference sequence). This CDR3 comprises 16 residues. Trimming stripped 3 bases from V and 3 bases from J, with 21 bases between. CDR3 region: CSASPRGRVMNYEQYF. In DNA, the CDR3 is TGCAGTGCTAGTCCAAGGGGCCGGGTGATGAACTACGAGCAGTACTTC.

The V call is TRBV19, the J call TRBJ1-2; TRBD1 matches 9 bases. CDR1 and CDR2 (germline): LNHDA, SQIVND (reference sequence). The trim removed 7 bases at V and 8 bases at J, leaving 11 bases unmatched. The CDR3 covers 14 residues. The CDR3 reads CASIPGQGIRGYTF. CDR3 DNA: TGTGCCAGTATACCCGGACAGGGGATACGGGGCTACACCTTC.

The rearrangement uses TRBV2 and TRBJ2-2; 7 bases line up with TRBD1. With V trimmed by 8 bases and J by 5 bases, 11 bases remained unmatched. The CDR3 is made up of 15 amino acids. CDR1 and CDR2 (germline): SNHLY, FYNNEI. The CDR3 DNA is TGTGCCAGCTCAGGACAGGCCATTAATACCGGGGAGCTGTTTTTT. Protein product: CASSGQAINTGELFF.

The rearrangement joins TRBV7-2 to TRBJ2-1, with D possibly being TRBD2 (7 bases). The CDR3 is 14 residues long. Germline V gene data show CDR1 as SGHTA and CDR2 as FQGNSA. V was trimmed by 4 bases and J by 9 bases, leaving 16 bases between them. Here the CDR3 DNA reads TGTGCCAGCAGCTGGGGGGGGCCCGCTGGTGAGCAGTTCTTC. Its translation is CASSWGGPAGEQFF.

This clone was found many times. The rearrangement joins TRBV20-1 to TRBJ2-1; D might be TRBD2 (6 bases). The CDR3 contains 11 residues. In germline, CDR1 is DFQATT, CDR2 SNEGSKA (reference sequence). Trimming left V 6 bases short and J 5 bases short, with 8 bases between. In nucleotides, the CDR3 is TGCAGTGCCGGCGGGAACAATGAGCAGTTCTTC. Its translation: CSAGGNNEQFF.

For the CDR3, the DNA is TGTGCCAGCAGCCAACAGGGCAGAACAGACTCTGGAAACACCATATATTTT. It yields the protein CASSQQGRTDSGNTIYF. The rearrangement links TRBV5-4 to TRBJ1-3; D is possibly TRBD1 (6 bases). Trimming stripped 4 bases from V and 0 bases from J, with 17 bases between. Germline V CDR1 and CDR2: SGHNT, YYREEE (reference sequence). CDR3 length equals 17 residues.

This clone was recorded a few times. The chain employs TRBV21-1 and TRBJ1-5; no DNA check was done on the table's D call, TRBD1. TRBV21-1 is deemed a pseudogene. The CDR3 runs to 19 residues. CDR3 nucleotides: TGTGCCAGCAGCAGAAACTCCGGGACAGGGGGGTCGGGCAATCAGCCCCAGCATTTT. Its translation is CASSRNSGTGGSGNQPQHF.

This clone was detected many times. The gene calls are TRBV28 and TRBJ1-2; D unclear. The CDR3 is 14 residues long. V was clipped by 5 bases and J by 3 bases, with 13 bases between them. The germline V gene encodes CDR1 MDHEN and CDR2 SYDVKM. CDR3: CASSLPEDYYGYTF. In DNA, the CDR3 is TGTGCCAGCAGTCTACCCGAGGATTACTATGGCTACACCTTC.

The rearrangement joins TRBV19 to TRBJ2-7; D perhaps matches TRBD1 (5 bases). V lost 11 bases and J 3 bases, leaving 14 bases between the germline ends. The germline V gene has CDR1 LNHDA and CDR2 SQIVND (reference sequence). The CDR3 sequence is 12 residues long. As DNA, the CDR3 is TGTGCCTCCGGGCAGGGAATCTACGAGCAGTACTTC. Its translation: CASGQGIYEQYF.

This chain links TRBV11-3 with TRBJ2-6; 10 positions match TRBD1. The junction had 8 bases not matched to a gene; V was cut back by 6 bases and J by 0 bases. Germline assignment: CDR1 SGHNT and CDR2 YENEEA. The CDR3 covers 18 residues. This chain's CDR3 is CASSSGDRGSSGANVLTF. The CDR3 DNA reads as TGTGCCAGCAGTTCAGGGGACAGGGGTTCCTCTGGGGCCAACGTCCTGACTTTC.